This T cell receptor (beta chain) was recorded in a study of CD8 T cells in ankylosing spondylitis. This clonotype was found many times. Its antigen is undetermined. TCRdb re-called the 5' RACE reads through MiXCR, storing one row per CDR3 protein. The profile covers over 75,000 distinct CDR3 sequences, with about 9% appearing a single time and roughly 4.6% taken by the ten largest. General observations from the study: Eight or nine highly homologous variants formed a TCR beta motif that appeared characteristic of ankylosing spondylitis blood.

Source material: blood, either unsorted or a sorted T cell fraction (not recorded which). The receptor was isolated from a male donor with ankylosing spondylitis or in good health (not recorded which).

The chain's CDR3 is CSARGRAYEQYF. The CDR3 DNA reads as TGCAGTGCTAGGGGCAGGGCCTACGAGCAGTACTTC. The chain joins TRBV20-1 to TRBJ2-7; a weak D match, TRBD1 (5 bases). V was clipped by 3 bases and J by 2 bases, with 8 bases between them. CDR1 is DFQATT and CDR2 is SNEGSKA in the germline V gene (reference sequence). The CDR3 sequence is 12 residues long.